The sequence of this TCR beta chain was determined in a study of T cell clones after liver transplantation (dated by TCRdb to between 2018 and 2021). Describing the broader study: Samples were obtained from ITN030ST, a randomized trial in which withdrawal of immunosuppression was attempted within 2 years of liver transplantation. Donor-reactive T cell clones were identified by TCRbeta sequencing following a pre-transplant mixed lymphocyte reaction and were subsequently tracked in post-transplant blood. To count as tolerant, a recipient had to stay completely off immunosuppression for at least one year without liver enzymes climbing beyond twice the upper limit of normal. No induction therapy was given to the subjects, and standard immunosuppression was administered until randomization at 12-24 months post-transplant. As an antigen-independent comparator for the donor-reactive sequences, third party-reactive TCRbeta sequences from pre-transplant MLRs were identified as well. Three of the eight recipients were HCV-positive; the others were transplanted for non-autoimmune, non-viral indications. Blood samples were collected pre-transplant, pre-randomization before withdrawal, and post-randomization after either complete withdrawal or failed withdrawal. A cohort of 8 liver transplant recipients was studied, of whom 3 were classified as tolerant and 5 as non-tolerant.

Looking up the germline V gene yields CDR1 SNHLY and CDR2 FYNNEI. Trimming costs V 7 bases and J 5 bases, and their ends lie 18 bases apart. The CDR3 numbers 14 residues from cysteine through phenylalanine. Just the 42-base CDR3 DNA is kept, in frame starting at base 1. Using immunoSEQ, frozen genomic DNA was subjected to high-throughput TCRbeta CDR3 sequencing, a process that included PCR amplification, mapping, bias correction and internal controls. In the source study's methods: Only productive rearrangements were retained, with each unique TCRbeta sequence defined by its CDR3 nucleotide sequence together with its V and J gene. A sequence counted as donor-reactive only if the sequence showed at least 5-fold expansion in CFSE-low cells compared with unstimulated pre-transplant cells and had a frequency of at least 0.01%. Minimum frequency thresholds were set for each subject based on the unstimulated sample with the lowest template count, ensuring at least 90% detection power. Jensen-Shannon divergence between the top 1000 TCRbeta sequences after and before transplant was used to measure repertoire turnover. Changes in detection of donor-reactive sequences were assessed with two-sided Fisher's exact tests. The immuneACCESS repertoire file appears here via TCRdb, limited to in-frame rearrangements. These files lack a portion of the clones; in checked studies, under half of the deficit traces to unresolved V genes, and the cause of the others is not known. The V and J calls and clone size are taken from that table; D and trimming were inferred from the DNA. The sample yields about 51,000 clones; 80% to 90% were counted once. The ten largest account for approximately 15% of the sample.

Study-level results and caveats: In a couple of subjects, low numbers of available donor cells limited the measurable donor-reactive repertoire. The conclusions were considered preliminary, being limited by small, heterogeneous patient numbers and non-standardized post-transplant time points. In 5 of 8 subjects, circulating donor-reactive CD4 TCRbeta sequences decreased significantly after transplant, regardless of tolerance or HCV status. A greater decline was seen for donor-reactive sequences than for third party-reactive sequences, suggesting partial antigen-specific deletion unrelated to withdrawal success. Since no allograft tissue specimens were available, donor-reactive T cells may have migrated into the graft instead of being deleted. Once repertoire turnover was taken into account, donor-reactive detection showed a significant reduction for CD4 in 7 of 8 subjects and for CD8 in 8 of 8.

Unstimulated PBMCs, after thawing, were stained for CD3, CD4 and CD8 and then FACS-sorted into CD3+CD4+ and CD3+CD8+ populations. Randomization to immunosuppression withdrawal applied to every one of the 8 studied subjects. The Qiagen DNeasy Blood and Tissue Kit was used to isolate genomic DNA. To note about this clone: Its antigen is not yet known. Per-base qualities were not stored, and no clone one base away is much larger.

This TCR derives from a human patient who received a liver transplant. After a transplant, some T cells may be the graft donor's own cells. Here the sequenced sample was CD8+ T cells from blood, taken 12 months after liver transplant. The rearranged segments are TRBV2 and TRBJ2-7; the D gene assignment is perhaps TRBD1 or TRBD2, with each matching 6 bases. The CDR3 reads CASKEGRGPNEQYF. The nucleotide sequence reads as follows: TGTGCCAGCAAGGAGGGCAGGGGCCCTAACGAGCAGTACTTC.